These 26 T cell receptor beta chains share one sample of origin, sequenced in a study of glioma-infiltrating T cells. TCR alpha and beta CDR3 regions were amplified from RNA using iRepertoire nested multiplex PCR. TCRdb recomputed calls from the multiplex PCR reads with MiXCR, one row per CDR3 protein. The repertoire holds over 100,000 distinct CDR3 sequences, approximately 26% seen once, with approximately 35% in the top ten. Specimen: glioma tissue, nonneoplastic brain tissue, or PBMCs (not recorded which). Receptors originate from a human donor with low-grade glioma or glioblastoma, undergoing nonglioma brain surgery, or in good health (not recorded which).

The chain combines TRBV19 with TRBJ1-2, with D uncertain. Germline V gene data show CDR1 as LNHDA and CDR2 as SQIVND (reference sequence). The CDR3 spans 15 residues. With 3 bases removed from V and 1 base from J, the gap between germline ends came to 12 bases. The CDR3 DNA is TGTGCCAGTAGTATCCAGATCGCCATTAACTATGGCTACACCTTC. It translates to CASSIQIAINYGYTF.

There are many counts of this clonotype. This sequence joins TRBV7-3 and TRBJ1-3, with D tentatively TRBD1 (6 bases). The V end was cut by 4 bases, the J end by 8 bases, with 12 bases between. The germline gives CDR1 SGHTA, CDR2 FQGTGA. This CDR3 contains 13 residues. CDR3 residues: CASSSGTRDTIYF. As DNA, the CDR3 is TGTGCCAGCAGCTCCGGGACACGAGACACCATATATTTT.

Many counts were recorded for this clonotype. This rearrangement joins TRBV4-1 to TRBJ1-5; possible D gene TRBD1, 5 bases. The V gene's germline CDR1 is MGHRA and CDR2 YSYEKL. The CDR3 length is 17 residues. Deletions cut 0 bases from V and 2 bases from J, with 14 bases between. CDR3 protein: CASSQEGRGSGNQPQHF. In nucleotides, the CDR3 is TGCGCCAGCAGCCAAGAAGGAAGGGGCTCGGGCAATCAGCCCCAGCATTTT.

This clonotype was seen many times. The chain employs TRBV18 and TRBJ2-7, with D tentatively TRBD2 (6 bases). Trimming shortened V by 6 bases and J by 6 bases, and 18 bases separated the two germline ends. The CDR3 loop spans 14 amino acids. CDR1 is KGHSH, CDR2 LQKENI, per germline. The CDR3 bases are TGTGCCAGCTCGTTCGGGAGCCAGGGTGCCGAGCAGTACTTC. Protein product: CASSFGSQGAEQYF. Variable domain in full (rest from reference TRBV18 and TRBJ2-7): NAGVMQNPRHLVRRRGQEARLRCSPMKGHSHVYWYRQLPEEGLKFMVYLQKENIIDESGMPKERFSAEFPKEGPSILRIQQVVRGDSAAYFCASSFGSQGAEQYFGPGTRLTVT.

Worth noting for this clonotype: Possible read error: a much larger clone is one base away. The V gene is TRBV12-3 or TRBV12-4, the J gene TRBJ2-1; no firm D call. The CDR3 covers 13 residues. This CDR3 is CASSPDLLNKQFF. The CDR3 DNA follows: TGTGCCAGCAGCCCCGATCTTCTCAATAAGCAGTTCTTC.

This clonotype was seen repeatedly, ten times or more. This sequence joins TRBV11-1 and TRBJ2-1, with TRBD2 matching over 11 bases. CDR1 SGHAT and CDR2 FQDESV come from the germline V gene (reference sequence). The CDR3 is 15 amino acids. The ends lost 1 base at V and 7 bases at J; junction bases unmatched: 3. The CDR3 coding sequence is TGTGCCAGCAGCTTAGGACTAGCGGGAATAAATGAGCAGTTCTTC. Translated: CASSLGLAGINEQFF. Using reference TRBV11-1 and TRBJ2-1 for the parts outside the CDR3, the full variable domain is EAEVAQSPRYKITEKSQAVAFWCDPISGHATLYWYRQILGQGPELLVQFQDESVVDDSQLPKDRFSAERLKGVDSTLKIQPAELGDSAMYLCASSLGLAGINEQFFGPGTRLTVL.

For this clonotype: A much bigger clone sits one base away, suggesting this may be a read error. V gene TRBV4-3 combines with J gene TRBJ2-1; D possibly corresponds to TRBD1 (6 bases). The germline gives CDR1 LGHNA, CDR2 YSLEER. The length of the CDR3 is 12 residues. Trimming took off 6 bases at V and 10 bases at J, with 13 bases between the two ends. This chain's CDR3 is CASRQGVSEQFF. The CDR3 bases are TGCGCCAGCAGACAGGGTGTCTCCGAGCAGTTCTTC.

CDR3 region: CVSSPQIRSPLHF. The CDR3, as DNA: TGTGTTAGCAGTCCTCAGATCAGGTCACCCCTCCACTTT. V gene TRBV27 combines with J gene TRBJ1-6; D unclear. Germline loops: CDR1 MNHEY, CDR2 SMNVEV (reference sequence). This CDR3 is built from 13 residues.

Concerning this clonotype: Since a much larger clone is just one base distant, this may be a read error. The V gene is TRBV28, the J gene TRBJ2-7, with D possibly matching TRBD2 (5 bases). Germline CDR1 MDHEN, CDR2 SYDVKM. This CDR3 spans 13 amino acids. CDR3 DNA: TGTGCCAGCAGGATGGCGGGTGTCTACGAGCATTACTTC. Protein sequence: CASRMAGVYEHYF.

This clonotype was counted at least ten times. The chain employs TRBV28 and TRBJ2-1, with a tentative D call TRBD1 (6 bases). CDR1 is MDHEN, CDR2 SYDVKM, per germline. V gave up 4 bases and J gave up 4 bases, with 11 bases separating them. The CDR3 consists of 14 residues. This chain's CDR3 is CASSSTDRYNEQFF. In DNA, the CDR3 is TGTGCCAGCAGTTCGACTGACAGGTACAATGAGCAGTTCTTC.

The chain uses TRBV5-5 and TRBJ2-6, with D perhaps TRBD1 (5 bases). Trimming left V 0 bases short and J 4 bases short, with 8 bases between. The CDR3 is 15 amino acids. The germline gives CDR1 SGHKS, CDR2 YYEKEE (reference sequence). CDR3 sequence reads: CASSLAGQGANVLTF. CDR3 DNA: TGTGCCAGCAGCTTGGCAGGGCAAGGGGCCAACGTCCTGACTTTC. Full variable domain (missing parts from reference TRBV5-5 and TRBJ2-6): DAGVTQSPTHLIKTRGQQVTLRCSPISGHKSVSWYQQVLGQGPQFIFQYYEKEERGRGNFPDRFSARQFPNYSSELNVNALLLGDSALYLCASSLAGQGANVLTFGAGSRLTVL.

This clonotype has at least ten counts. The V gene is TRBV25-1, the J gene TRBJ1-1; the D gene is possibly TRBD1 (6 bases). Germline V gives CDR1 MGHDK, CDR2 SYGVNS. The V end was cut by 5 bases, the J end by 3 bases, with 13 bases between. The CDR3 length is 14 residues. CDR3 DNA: TGTGCCAGCAGTTACGCAGGGGCGGACACTGAAGCTTTCTTT. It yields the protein CASSYAGADTEAFF.

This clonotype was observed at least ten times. CDR3 loop: CASSRSQGTEAFF. The CDR3 bases are TGTGCCAGCTCACGGTCACAAGGCACTGAAGCTTTCTTT. The chain uses TRBV18 and TRBJ1-1; D ambiguous. Germline loops: CDR1 KGHSH, CDR2 LQKENI. The CDR3 length is 13 residues. Trimming cost V 4 bases and J 4 bases, with 10 bases left between them. The full variable domain, with the rest looked up from reference TRBV18 and TRBJ1-1, is NAGVMQNPRHLVRRRGQEARLRCSPMKGHSHVYWYRQLPEEGLKFMVYLQKENIIDESGMPKERFSAEFPKEGPSILRIQQVVRGDSAAYFCASSRSQGTEAFFGQGTRLTVV.

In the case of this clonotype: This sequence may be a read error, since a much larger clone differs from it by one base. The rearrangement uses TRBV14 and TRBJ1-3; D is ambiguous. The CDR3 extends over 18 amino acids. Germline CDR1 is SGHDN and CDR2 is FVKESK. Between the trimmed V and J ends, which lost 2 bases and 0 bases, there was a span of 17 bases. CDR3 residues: CASSQQFGKTSSGNTIYF. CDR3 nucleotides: TGTGCCAGCAGCCAACAGTTCGGTAAAACTTCCTCTGGAAACACCATATATTTT.

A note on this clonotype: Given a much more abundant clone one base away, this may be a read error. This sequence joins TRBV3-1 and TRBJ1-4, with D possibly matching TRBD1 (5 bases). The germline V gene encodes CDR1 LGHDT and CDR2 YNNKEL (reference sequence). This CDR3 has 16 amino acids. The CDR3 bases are TGTGCCAGCAGCCTGAGAAGCAACGGGGGTCGAGAAAAACTGTCTTTT. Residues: CASSLRSNGGREKLSF. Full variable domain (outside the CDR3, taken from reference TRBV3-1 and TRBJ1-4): DTAVSQTPKYLVTQMGNDKSIKCEQNLGHDTMYWYKQDSKKFLKIMFSYNNKELIINETVPNRFSPKSPDKAHLNLHINSLELGDSAVYFCASSLRSNGGREKLSFGSGTQLSVL.

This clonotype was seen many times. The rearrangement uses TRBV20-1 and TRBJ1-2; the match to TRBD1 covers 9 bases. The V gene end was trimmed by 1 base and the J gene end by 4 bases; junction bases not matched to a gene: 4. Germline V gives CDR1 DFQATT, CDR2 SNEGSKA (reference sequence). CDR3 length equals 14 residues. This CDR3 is CSARGTGDPYGYTF. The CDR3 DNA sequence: TGCAGTGCTAGAGGGACAGGGGACCCCTATGGCTACACCTTC.

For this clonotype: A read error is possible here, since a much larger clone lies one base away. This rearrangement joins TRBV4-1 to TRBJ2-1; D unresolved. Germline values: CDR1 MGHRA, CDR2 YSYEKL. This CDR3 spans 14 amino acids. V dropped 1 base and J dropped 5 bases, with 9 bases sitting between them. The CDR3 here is CASSQGREDNEQFF. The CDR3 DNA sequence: TGCGCCAGCAGCCAAGGAAGGGAAGACAATGAGCAGTTCTTC.

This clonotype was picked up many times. The CDR3 loop is CASRPPGYQETQYF. CDR3 DNA sequence: TGTGCCAGCAGACCGCCCGGATATCAAGAGACCCAGTACTTC. The V and J genes are TRBV7-2 and TRBJ2-5; D is unclear. The length of the CDR3 is 14 residues. Germline V gene lookup returns CDR1 SGHTA and CDR2 FQGNSA. V gave up 6 bases and J gave up 2 bases, with 13 bases separating them.

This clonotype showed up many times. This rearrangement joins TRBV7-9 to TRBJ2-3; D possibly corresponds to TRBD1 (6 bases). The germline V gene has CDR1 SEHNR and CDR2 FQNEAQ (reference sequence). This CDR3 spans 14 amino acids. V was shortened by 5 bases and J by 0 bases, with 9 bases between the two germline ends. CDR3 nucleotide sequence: TGTGCCAGCAGCCCGGACAGAAGCACAGATACGCAGTATTTT. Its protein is CASSPDRSTDTQYF.

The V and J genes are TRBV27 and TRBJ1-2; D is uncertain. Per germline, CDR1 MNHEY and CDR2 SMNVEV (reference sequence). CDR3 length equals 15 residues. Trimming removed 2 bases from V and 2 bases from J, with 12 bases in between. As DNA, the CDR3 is TGTGCCAGCAGTTTAAATAAGGGCTCAAACTATGGCTACACCTTC. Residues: CASSLNKGSNYGYTF.

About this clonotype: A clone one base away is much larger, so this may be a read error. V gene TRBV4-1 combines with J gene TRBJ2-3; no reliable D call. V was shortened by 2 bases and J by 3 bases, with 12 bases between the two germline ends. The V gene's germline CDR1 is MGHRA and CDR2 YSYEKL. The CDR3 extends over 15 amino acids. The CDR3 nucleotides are TGCGCCAGCAGCCAAAGTGGGGTAAGGACAGATACGCAGTATTTT. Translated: CASSQSGVRTDTQYF.

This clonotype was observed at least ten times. Here the CDR3 reads CASSEDLNEQFF. In nucleotides, the CDR3 is TGTGCCAGCAGTGAGGATCTCAATGAGCAGTTCTTC. The rearrangement links TRBV2 to TRBJ2-1; no reliable D call. Between the trimmed V and J ends, which lost 3 bases and 6 bases, there was a span of 6 bases. CDR3 length: 12 residues. CDR1 is SNHLY, CDR2 FYNNEI, per germline. The full variable domain, in which reference TRBV2 and TRBJ2-1 provide the parts outside the CDR3, is EPEVTQTPSHQVTQMGQEVILRCVPISNHLYFYWYRQILGQKVEFLVSFYNNEISEKSEIFDDQFSVERPDGSNFTLKIRSTKLEDSAMYFCASSEDLNEQFFGPGTRLTVL.

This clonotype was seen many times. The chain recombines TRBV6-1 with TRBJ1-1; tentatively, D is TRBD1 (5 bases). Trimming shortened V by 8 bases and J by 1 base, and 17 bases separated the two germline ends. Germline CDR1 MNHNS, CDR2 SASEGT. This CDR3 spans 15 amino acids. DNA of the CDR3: TGTGCCAGCGGGGCAGGGACCTTGGCGAACACTGAAGCTTTCTTT. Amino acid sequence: CASGAGTLANTEAFF.

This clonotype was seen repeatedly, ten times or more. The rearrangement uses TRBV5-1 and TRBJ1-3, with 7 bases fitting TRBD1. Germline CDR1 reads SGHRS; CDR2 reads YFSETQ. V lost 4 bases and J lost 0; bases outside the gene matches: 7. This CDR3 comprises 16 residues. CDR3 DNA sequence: TGCGCCAGCAGCCCATTGGGACAGACCTCTGGAAACACCATATATTTT. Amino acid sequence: CASSPLGQTSGNTIYF.

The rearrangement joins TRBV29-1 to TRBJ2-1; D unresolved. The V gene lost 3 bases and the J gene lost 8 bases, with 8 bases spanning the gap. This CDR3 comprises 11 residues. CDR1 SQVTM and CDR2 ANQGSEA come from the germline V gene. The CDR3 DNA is TGCAGCGTTGATCGGGTACATGAGCAGTTCTTC. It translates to CSVDRVHEQFF.

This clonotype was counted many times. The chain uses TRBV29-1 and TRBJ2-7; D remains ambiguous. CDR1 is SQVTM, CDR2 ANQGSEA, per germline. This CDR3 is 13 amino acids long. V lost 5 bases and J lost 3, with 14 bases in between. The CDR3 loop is CSVKTHLGYEQYF. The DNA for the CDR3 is TGCAGCGTTAAGACTCACCTTGGCTACGAGCAGTACTTC.